These 29 T cell receptor beta chains came from one sample sequenced in a study of T cells in women clearing cervical HPV infection. Sequencing was performed with immunoSEQ multiplex PCR; in TCRdb, only in-frame clones are kept and a portion is missing. The sample shows 14,000 or so clones, and around 8% sits with its ten largest clones. Sequences were obtained from blood buffy coat. These TCRs come from a woman between 18 and 70 years old with a cervical HPV16 infection that either progressed to CIN3+ or cleared (not recorded which).

About this clone: The CDR3 goes on 3 residues after the read ends, and that part is filled in from the germline J gene. V gene TRBV20-1 combines with J gene TRBJ2-3; 14 nucleotides line up with TRBD2. The junction had 6 bases not matched to a gene; V was cut back by 3 bases and J by 7 bases. The CDR3 runs to 15 residues. Germline values: CDR1 DFQATT, CDR2 SNEGSKA (reference sequence). The sequenced CDR3 bases are TGCAGTGCTAGTGGGACTAGCGGGGGTGAGAATACG. It yields the protein CSASGTSGGENT. The CDR3 as a whole reads CSASGTSGGENTQYF.

On this clone itself: The CDR3 end falls 3 residues outside the read, so it is completed with the germline J gene. V gene TRBV6-2 or TRBV6-3 combines with J gene TRBJ1-2; perhaps TRBD1 as D (6 bases). CDR1 is MNHEY and CDR2 is SVGEGT in the germline V gene. Trimming removed 5 bases at V and 4 bases at J, with 14 bases between. The CDR3 totals 14 residues. The part of the CDR3 DNA that was read is TGTGCCAGCAGTCCAGGACAGACCGCCTATGGC. It encodes CASSPGQTAYG. The complete CDR3 protein is CASSPGQTAYGYTF.

Turning to this clone: The read finishes 3 residues shy of the CDR3 end, and the germline J gene is used to complete it. This chain uses TRBV20-1 with TRBJ2-2; TRBD1 matches 8 bases. Germline V lookup: CDR1 DFQATT, CDR2 SNEGSKA (reference sequence). The CDR3 has 16 amino acids. Incomplete CDR3 DNA: TGCAGTGCTAAAACAGGGGGACACTCTGGGGCCAACGTG. Its protein is CSAKTGGHSGANV. The entire CDR3 protein is CSAKTGGHSGANVLFF.

The CDR3 spells CASSKGTGGSQPQYF. CDR3 DNA (partial): TGTGCCAGTAGTAAGGGAACAGGGGGCTCTCAGCCG. The chain recombines TRBV19 with TRBJ2-3; 9 bases line up with TRBD1. Read coverage stops 3 residues before the CDR3 terminus; the germline J gene supplies the remainder. This CDR3 has 15 residues. Germline V gene data show CDR1 as LNHDA and CDR2 as SQIVND (reference sequence). Filled out from reference TRBV19 and TRBJ2-3, the complete variable domain reads DGGITQSPKYLFRKEGQNVTLSCEQNLNHDAMYWYRQDPGQGLRLIYYSQIVNDFQKGDIAEGYSVSREKKESFPLTVTSAQKNPTAFYLCASSKGTGGSQPQYFGPGTRLTVL.

Details on this clone: The read ends 3 residues before the CDR3 terminus; that terminus is restored from the germline J gene. This rearrangement joins TRBV19 to TRBJ2-4; TRBD1 is a possible D gene (6 bases). Per germline, CDR1 LNHDA and CDR2 SQIVND (reference sequence). The CDR3 covers 15 residues. CDR3 in amino acids: CASQEGPGANYGQYF. CDR3 DNA (partial): TGTGCCAGTCAAGAGGGGCCAGGGGCTAACTATGGT. The full variable domain, in which reference TRBV19 and TRBJ2-4 provide the parts outside the CDR3, is DGGITQSPKYLFRKEGQNVTLSCEQNLNHDAMYWYRQDPGQGLRLIYYSQIVNDFQKGDIAEGYSVSREKKESFPLTVTSAQKNPTAFYLCASQEGPGANYGQYFGAGTRLSVL.

Regarding this clone: The sequence runs out 3 residues before the end of the CDR3; the remainder is reconstructed from the germline J gene. The V gene is TRBV12-3 or TRBV12-4, the J gene TRBJ1-5, with D possibly matching TRBD1 (6 bases). This CDR3 contains 13 residues. Trimming took off 6 bases at V and 4 bases at J, with 10 bases between the two ends. The CDR3 sequence: CASSLQGNQPQHF. The CDR3 DNA, read in part, is TGTGCCAGCAGCCTGCAGGGGAATCAGCCC.

Worth noting for this clone: The read terminates 3 residues before the CDR3 end, so the remaining end is supplied by the germline J gene. The chain has TRBV19 and TRBJ2-2; 9 nucleotides match TRBD1. Germline CDR1 and CDR2: LNHDA and SQIVND (reference sequence). CDR3 size: 18 residues. The CDR3 sequence: CASSARDRASSGANVLFF. The CDR3 DNA, read in part, is TGTGCCAGTAGTGCCCGGGACAGGGCGAGCTCTGGGGCCAACGTG.

The covered CDR3 bases are TGTGCCAGCAGGTACGGAAAGGATAGGACTGATAACTACGAG. Translation: CASRYGKDRTDNYE. The full CDR3 protein reads CASRYGKDRTDNYEQYF. The chain joins TRBV6-2 or TRBV6-3 to TRBJ2-7, with a possible D match to TRBD2 (5 bases). The CDR3 end is not reached by the read, which stops 3 residues before it; the germline J gene fills it in. Germline-derived CDR1 and CDR2 are MNHEY and SVGEGT. This CDR3 has 17 amino acids. Deletions cut 6 bases from V and 3 bases from J, with 24 bases between.

As concerns this clone: The read gets to within 3 residues of the CDR3 end, and the germline J gene fills in the rest. V usage is TRBV12-3 or TRBV12-4 and J usage is TRBJ2-7, with D possibly matching TRBD2 (5 bases). The CDR3 sequence is 15 residues long. Trimming took 5 bases from V and 3 from J, leaving 17 bases between them. CDR3 bases read: TGTGCCAGCAGTCGAGGTAGGGCCGAGGGCTACGAG. This codes for CASSRGRAEGYE. The whole CDR3 sequence reads CASSRGRAEGYEQYF.

Turning to this clone: Read data end 3 residues before the CDR3 end; the end is taken from the germline J gene. This sequence joins TRBV10-3 and TRBJ2-3, with TRBD2 matching 9 bases. The CDR3 totals 15 residues. Trimming took 8 bases from V and 0 from J; bases not matched to a gene: 6. The germline gives CDR1 ENHRY, CDR2 SYGVKD. CDR3 sequence reads: CAIARLAESTDTQYF. Partial CDR3 DNA: TGTGCCATCGCCCGACTAGCGGAAAGCACAGATACG.

On this clone: The read ends 3 residues before the CDR3 terminus; that terminus is restored from the germline J gene. This sequence joins TRBV19 and TRBJ1-2; 12 bases map to TRBD1. Germline CDR1 LNHDA, CDR2 SQIVND (reference sequence). The CDR3 covers 18 residues. The covered CDR3 bases are TGTGCCAGTAGTCCACCACCAGGGGGGGGACAGGGGGCAAAAGGC. It codes for CASSPPPGGGQGAKG. The whole CDR3 is CASSPPPGGGQGAKGYTF.

To note about this clone: The CDR3 extends 3 residues past the end of the read, so its final part is completed from the germline J gene. The rearrangement links TRBV7-2 to TRBJ1-1, with 9 bases identical to TRBD1. The CDR3 totals 13 residues. Looked up from germline, CDR1 is SGHTA and CDR2 is FQGNSA. The CDR3 loop is CASSLQGANGAFF. The covered CDR3 bases are TGTGCCAGCAGCCTACAGGGGGCGAATGGA.

Comment on this clone: The DNA ends 3 residues before the CDR3 does, and the rest of the CDR3 is filled in from the germline J gene. V usage is TRBV9 and J usage is TRBJ2-2; TRBD1 is a possible D gene (6 bases). The CDR3 spans 17 residues. V was trimmed by 4 bases and J by 0 bases, leaving 16 bases between them. Germline V lookup: CDR1 SGDLS, CDR2 YYNGEE. The part of the CDR3 DNA that was read is TGTGCCAGCAGCCTCCCGCTACAGGGCGCGAACACCGGGGAG. Protein product: CASSLPLQGANTGE. The full CDR3 is CASSLPLQGANTGELFF.

Turning to this clone: Sequencing ends 3 residues short of the CDR3 end; the germline J gene provides the rest. V and J are TRBV5-1 and TRBJ2-7; 10 bases line up with TRBD2. J gave up 0 bases and V 4 bases, and 4 bases lay outside the gene matches. Germline assignment: CDR1 SGHRS and CDR2 YFSETQ. The CDR3 consists of 15 residues. The DNA read from the CDR3 is TGCGCCAGCAGCCGAACTAGCGGGAACTCCTACGAG. It translates to CASSRTSGNSYE. In full, the CDR3 reads CASSRTSGNSYEQYF.

Comments on this clone: The read ends 3 residues early relative to the CDR3; the germline J gene fills the gap. V is TRBV7-3 and J is TRBJ2-2; 11 bases agree with TRBD2. Germline-derived CDR1 and CDR2 are SGHTA and FQGTGA. CDR3 size: 16 residues. Trimming took 3 bases from V and 8 from J; bases not matched to a gene: 8. Incomplete CDR3 DNA: TGTGCCAGCAGCTTCCTAGCGGGAGGCGGTACGGGGGAG. This encodes CASSFLAGGGTGE. The entire CDR3 is CASSFLAGGGTGELFF.

The sequenced CDR3 bases are TGCAGCGCAGGACTAGCGGGAGGGCCCTCGAACATT. It translates to CSAGLAGGPSNI. The CDR3 reads in full as CSAGLAGGPSNIQYF. This chain links TRBV29-1 with TRBJ2-4; 15 positions match TRBD2. The CDR3 goes on 3 residues after the read ends, and that part is filled in from the germline J gene. V dropped 7 bases and J dropped 7; count of bases not matched to a gene: 8. Germline CDR1 reads SQVTM; CDR2 reads ANQGSEA. The CDR3 has 15 amino acids.

About this clone itself: With the read ending 3 residues before the CDR3 end, the germline J gene is used to fill in that end. The chain links TRBV15 to TRBJ2-5; 7 bases align to TRBD1. Looked up from germline, CDR1 is LNHNV and CDR2 is YYDKDF (reference sequence). With V trimmed by 7 bases and J by 1 base, 12 bases remained unmatched. This CDR3 spans 16 amino acids. The CDR3 reads CATTPRDRDFQETQYF. The covered CDR3 bases are TGTGCCACCACCCCCCGGGACAGAGATTTCCAAGAGACC.

To note about this clone: The read ends 3 residues early relative to the CDR3; the germline J gene fills the gap. The genes are TRBV2 and TRBJ1-2; possible D gene TRBD1, 5 bases. V lost 2 bases, J lost 5 bases, and 9 bases lay in between. CDR3 size: 13 residues. Germline values: CDR1 SNHLY, CDR2 FYNNEI. The CDR3 loop reads CASSEQGRYGYTF. The DNA read from the CDR3 is TGTGCCAGCAGTGAACAGGGTCGGTATGGC. Together with reference TRBV2 and TRBJ1-2, the CDR3 gives the full variable domain: EPEVTQTPSHQVTQMGQEVILRCVPISNHLYFYWYRQILGQKVEFLVSFYNNEISEKSEIFDDQFSVERPDGSNFTLKIRSTKLEDSAMYFCASSEQGRYGYTFGSGTRLTVV.

Remarks on this clone: The read gets to within 3 residues of the CDR3 end, and the germline J gene fills in the rest. The rearrangement links TRBV19 to TRBJ2-3; the D gene is possibly TRBD2 (6 bases). The CDR3 is made up of 16 amino acids. Trimming took off 3 bases at V and 1 base at J, with 14 bases between the two ends. Germline CDR1 and CDR2: LNHDA and SQIVND (reference sequence). The sequenced CDR3 bases are TGTGCCAGTAGTATGACCGGGGGAGCGGGCACAGATACG. This encodes CASSMTGGAGTDT. The whole CDR3 sequence is CASSMTGGAGTDTQYF.

Details on this clone: The read ends 3 residues before the CDR3 terminus; that terminus is restored from the germline J gene. This chain joins TRBV7-2 and TRBJ1-2; tentatively, D is TRBD1 (6 bases). CDR1 SGHTA and CDR2 FQGNSA come from the germline V gene. There are 14 residues in the CDR3. The CDR3 loop is CASSWNRDVGDYTF. The DNA read from the CDR3 is TGTGCCAGCAGCTGGAACAGGGACGTGGGGGAC.

For this clone: The read terminates 3 residues ahead of where the CDR3 ends, so the germline J gene completes it. The chain has TRBV7-2 and TRBJ1-1; D possibly corresponds to TRBD1 (5 bases). Germline V gene sequence: CDR1 SGHTA, CDR2 FQGNSA. The CDR3 is made up of 13 amino acids. V lost 3 bases, J lost 5 bases, and 10 bases lay in between. The CDR3 sequence: CASSFRVDTEAFF. The DNA read from the CDR3 is TGTGCCAGCAGCTTCAGGGTAGATACTGAA.

Details on this clone: The read halts 3 residues ahead of the CDR3 end, with the missing end drawn from the germline J gene. The chain links TRBV7-2 to TRBJ2-5, with D tentatively TRBD1 (6 bases). The V end lost 5 bases, the J end lost 0 bases, and 10 bases lay between the germline ends. This CDR3 has 14 amino acids. CDR1 and CDR2 from the germline V gene are SGHTA and FQGNSA. Here the CDR3 reads CASSEGQHQETQYF. The CDR3 DNA, read in part, is TGTGCCAGCAGCGAAGGACAGCACCAAGAGACC. Combining the CDR3 with reference TRBV7-2 and TRBJ2-5 gives the whole variable domain GAGVSQSPSNKVTEKGKDVELRCDPISGHTALYWYRQSLGQGLEFLIYFQGNSAPDKSGLPSDRFSAERTGGSVSTLTIQRTQQEDSAVYLCASSEGQHQETQYFGPGTRLLVL.

About this clone: The read comes to an end 3 residues before the CDR3 does, leaving the germline J gene to fill in the end. The chain uses TRBV4-1 and TRBJ2-6, with TRBD1 identical over 7 bases. The CDR3 length is 17 residues. Germline V gene sequence: CDR1 MGHRA, CDR2 YSYEKL. The V and J ends lost 0 bases and 1 base, in that order; junction bases with no gene match: 3. This CDR3 is CASSQEYRGSGANVLTF. The sequenced CDR3 bases are TGCGCCAGCAGCCAAGAGTACAGGGGATCTGGGGCCAACGTC.

Comments on this clone: The read stops 3 residues short of the end of the CDR3; the missing end is completed from the germline J gene. The gene calls are TRBV7-2 and TRBJ1-1, with D tentatively TRBD1 (5 bases). The CDR3 is 13 residues long. V lost 3 bases to trimming and J lost 3 bases, with 8 bases between them. CDR1 SGHTA and CDR2 FQGNSA come from the germline V gene. CDR3 bases read: TGTGCCAGCAGCTTCGCCAGGGACACTGAA. Its protein is CASSFARDTE. The whole CDR3 is CASSFARDTEAFF.

On this clone itself: The read gets to within 3 residues of the CDR3 end, and the germline J gene fills in the rest. J is TRBJ2-3 and V is TRBV19; a weak D match, TRBD2 (6 bases). CDR1 is LNHDA, CDR2 SQIVND, per germline (reference sequence). The CDR3 covers 15 residues. V shed 5 bases and J shed 3 bases, with 15 bases lying between them. The covered CDR3 bases are TGTGCCAGTAGTGCCCTAGCGAGAAGTACAGATACG. It is translated as CASSALARSTDT. The whole CDR3 is CASSALARSTDTQYF.

Concerning this clone: The read comes to an end 3 residues before the CDR3 does, leaving the germline J gene to fill in the end. The V and J genes are TRBV5-4 and TRBJ2-2; 7 bases line up with TRBD1. Germline assignment: CDR1 SGHNT and CDR2 YYREEE (reference sequence). This CDR3 comprises 15 residues. The ends lost 4 bases at V and 5 bases at J; junction bases unmatched: 8. The CDR3 loop reads CASSPRQGDTGELFF. The DNA read from the CDR3 is TGTGCCAGCAGCCCCAGACAGGGTGATACCGGGGAG.

By frequency, this clone is medium-sized. The observed sequence ends 3 residues before the CDR3 terminus, with the missing tail filled in from the germline J gene. This chain joins TRBV29-1 and TRBJ2-6; D perhaps matches TRBD1 (5 bases). V lost 2 bases and J 0 bases, leaving 23 bases between the germline ends. CDR1 and CDR2 (germline): SQVTM, ANQGSEA. This CDR3 contains 20 residues. CDR3 DNA, as far as it was read: TGCAGCGTTGAATGGATTCCCGGAACAGGCGGAGTCTCTGGGGCCAACGTC. It translates to CSVEWIPGTGGVSGANV. The entire CDR3 protein reads CSVEWIPGTGGVSGANVLTF.

In regard to this clone: The missing CDR3 end, 3 residues past where the read stops, is filled in from the germline J gene. V is TRBV7-2 and J is TRBJ1-2, with D hard to call. The CDR3 has 15 amino acids. Germline CDR1 reads SGHTA; CDR2 reads FQGNSA. Here the CDR3 reads CASSGRYGSYNDYTF. The DNA read from the CDR3 is TGTGCCAGCAGCGGAAGGTACGGTAGCTACAATGAC.

Points on this clone: The CDR3 is cut off 3 residues early in the read; its end comes from the germline J gene. The chain uses TRBV2 and TRBJ1-2; 8 bases are shared with TRBD1. Germline CDR1 SNHLY, CDR2 FYNNEI. CDR3 size: 15 residues. This chain's CDR3 is CASSRNDRGTGGYTF. The sequenced CDR3 bases are TGTGCCAGCAGTCGCAACGACAGGGGAACGGGGGGC.